Listed below are T cell receptor beta chains from one sample, sequenced in a study of T-cell reconstitution after alpha-beta-depleted transplantation in children. TCRdb re-called the PCR reads through MiXCR, storing one row per CDR3 protein. The data hold fewer than 120,000 distinct CDR3 sequences, with 10% observed a single time. Sample: PBMCs from the stem cell graft donor, taken from the stem cell graft. These receptors originate from a human donor who donated a stem cell graft to a child with acute lymphoblastic leukemia. The CDR3 runs from the conserved cysteine through the conserved F or W. D genes are given only for firm matches. Rows may omit the clone size; those that give it use once, few, many or a size class.

TRBJ1-1 - TRBV10-3 - CAISGRGDTEAFF TGTGCCATCAGTGGGAGGGGTGACACTGAAGCTTTCTTT
TRBJ1-5 - TRBV7-8 many CASSLLVGAAYSNQPQHF TGTGCCAGCAGCTTACTGGTGGGGGCAGCTTATAGCAATCAGCCCCAGCATTTT
TRBJ2-7 TRBD1 TRBV5-1 many CASSSTGQGNSYEQYF TGCGCCAGCAGCTCTACCGGACAGGGGAACTCCTACGAGCAGTACTTC
TRBJ2-7 TRBD1 TRBV29-1 many CSVVPGQALYEQYF TGCAGCGTCGTACCGGGACAGGCCCTCTACGAGCAGTACTTC
TRBJ2-3 TRBD2 TRBV12-3/TRBV12-4 many CASSFGGVTDTQYF TGTGCCAGCAGTTTTGGGGGGGTCACAGATACGCAGTATTTT
TRBJ2-5 - TRBV9 many CASSVTGFQETQYF TGTGCCAGCAGCGTAACAGGCTTTCAAGAGACCCAGTACTTC
TRBJ2-7 - TRBV11-2 many CASSRTGWADEQYF TGTGCCAGCAGCCGTACAGGGTGGGCGGACGAGCAGTACTTC
TRBJ2-7 - TRBV6-2/TRBV6-3 - CASSYVGYEQYF TGTGCCAGCAGTTACGTTGGGTACGAGCAGTACTTC
TRBJ2-7 - TRBV27 many CASSSPGTRPGGEQYF TGTGCCAGCAGTTCCCCCGGGACTCGCCCTGGGGGCGAGCAGTACTTC
TRBJ2-2 TRBD2 TRBV7-2 many CASSFGGGPVRELFF TGTGCCAGCAGCTTCGGCGGGGGGCCTGTCAGGGAGCTGTTTTTT
TRBJ2-3 - TRBV6-2/TRBV6-3 many CASSYSAVPRTDTQYF TGTGCCAGCAGTTACTCGGCGGTCCCTAGGACAGATACGCAGTATTTT
TRBJ2-5 - TRBV5-4 - CASSLVQQETQYF TGTGCCAGCAGCTTGGTTCAGCAAGAGACCCAGTACTTC
TRBJ2-7 - TRBV12-3/TRBV12-4 few CASTFGNNLYEQYF TGTGCCAGCACCTTCGGGAACAACCTCTACGAGCAGTACTTC
TRBJ2-2 - TRBV27 few CASSPRNTGELFF TGTGCCAGCAGTCCGCGGAACACCGGGGAGCTGTTTTTT